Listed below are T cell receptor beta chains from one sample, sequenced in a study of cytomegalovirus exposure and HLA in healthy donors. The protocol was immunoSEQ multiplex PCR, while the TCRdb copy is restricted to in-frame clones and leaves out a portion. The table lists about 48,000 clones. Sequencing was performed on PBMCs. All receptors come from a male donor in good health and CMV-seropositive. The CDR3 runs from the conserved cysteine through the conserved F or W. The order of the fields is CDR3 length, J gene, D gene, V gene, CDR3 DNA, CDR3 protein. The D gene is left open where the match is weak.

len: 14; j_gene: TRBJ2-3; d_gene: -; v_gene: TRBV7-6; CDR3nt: TGTGCCAGCAGCGAAGTGACACCCACAGATACGCAGTATTTT; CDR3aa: CASSEVTPTDTQYF
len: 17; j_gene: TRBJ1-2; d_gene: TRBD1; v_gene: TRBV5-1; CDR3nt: TGCGCCAGCAGCTTGCCGACAGGGCCGGGTTATAAGGGTGGCTACACCTTC; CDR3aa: CASSLPTGPGYKGGYTF
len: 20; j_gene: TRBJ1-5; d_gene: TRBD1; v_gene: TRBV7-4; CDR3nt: TGTGCCAGCAGCTTCGATCTCGCTCGGGACAGGGGCTATAGCAATCAGCCCCAGCATTTT; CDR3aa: CASSFDLARDRGYSNQPQHF
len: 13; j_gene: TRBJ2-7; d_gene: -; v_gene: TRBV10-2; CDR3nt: TGCGCCAGCAGTGAAAGAGCCTATGGCGAGCAGTACTTC; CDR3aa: CASSERAYGEQYF
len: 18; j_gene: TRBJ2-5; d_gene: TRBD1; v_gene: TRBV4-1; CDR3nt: TGCGCCAGCAGCCAAGATCCTGGGTTTCGCCGACAGGGAGAGACCCAGTACTTC; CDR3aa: CASSQDPGFRRQGETQYF
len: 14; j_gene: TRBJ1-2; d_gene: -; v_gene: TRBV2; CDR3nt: TGTGCCAGCAGTGGATTGGGGGGGCTGTTAGGCTACACCTTC; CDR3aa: CASSGLGGLLGYTF
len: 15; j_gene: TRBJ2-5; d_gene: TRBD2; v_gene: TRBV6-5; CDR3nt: TGTGCCAGCAGTTACTCGGGGACTAGCGGGGGGTATCAGTACTTC; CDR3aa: CASSYSGTSGGYQYF
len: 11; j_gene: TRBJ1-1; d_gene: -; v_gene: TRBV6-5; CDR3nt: TGTGCCAGCAGTCAGGGGACTGAAGCTTTCTTT; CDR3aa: CASSQGTEAFF
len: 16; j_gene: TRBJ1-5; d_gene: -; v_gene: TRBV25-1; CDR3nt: TGTGCCAGCAGTGTCTGGAGGGGCAGGGAGAGACAGCCCCAGCATTTT; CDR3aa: CASSVWRGRERQPQHF
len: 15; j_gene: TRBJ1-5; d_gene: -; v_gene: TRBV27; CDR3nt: TGTGCCAGCAGTCCGCGGACAGATAGCAATCAGCCCCAGCATTTT; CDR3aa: CASSPRTDSNQPQHF
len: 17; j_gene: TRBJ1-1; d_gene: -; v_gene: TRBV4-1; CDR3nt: TGCGCCAGCAGCCACCTTTCTGTAGGGGGGAGGGGGACTGAAGCTTTCTTT; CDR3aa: CASSHLSVGGRGTEAFF
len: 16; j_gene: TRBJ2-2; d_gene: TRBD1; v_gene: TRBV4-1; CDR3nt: TGCGCCAGCAGCCAAGGTCCCCCCGACAGGGGCGGGGAGCTGTTTTTT; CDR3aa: CASSQGPPDRGGELFF
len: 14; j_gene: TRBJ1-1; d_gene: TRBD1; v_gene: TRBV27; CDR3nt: TGTGCCAGCAGTCTCAGGACAGGGCAAACTGAAGCTTTCTTT; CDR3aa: CASSLRTGQTEAFF
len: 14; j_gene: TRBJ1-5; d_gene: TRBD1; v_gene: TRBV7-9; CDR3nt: TGTGCCTCAGCCGGGACAGGGCTAAATCAGCCCCAGCATTTT; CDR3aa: CASAGTGLNQPQHF